This entry is about one T cell receptor beta chain. This record comes from a study of blood T cell repertoires in COVID-19. CDR1 and CDR2 from the germline V gene are MDHEN and SYDVKM. The V gene lost 8 bases and the J gene lost 4 bases, with 14 bases spanning the gap. This CDR3 is built from 13 residues. Profiled with immunoSEQ multiplex PCR; TCRdb holds only in-frame clones, not every one. This sample has 65,000 to 95,000 clones; roughly 90% occur once, and the top ten carry about 4.8%. Sequencing input: peripheral blood. This clonotype was sampled from a man between 50 and 59 years old with active COVID-19. The chain recombines TRBV28 with TRBJ1-2, with D perhaps matching TRBD1 (6 bases). The DNA for the CDR3 is TGTGCCAGCGGAAACAGGGAAATCTATGGCTACACCTTC. This translates into CASGNREIYGYTF.